One and the same sample provided the 26 T cell receptor beta chains below, sequenced in a study of T cell changes during pregnancy in multiple sclerosis. Assay: immunoSEQ multiplex PCR; the TCRdb copy retains only in-frame clones and omits some. The table has approximately 40,000 clones, 85% to 95% seen once. The source material was CD8+ T cells from peripheral blood mononuclear cells, sampled in the third trimester of pregnancy. These receptors were collected from a female donor with multiple sclerosis, enrolled in a pregnancy study.

V usage is TRBV6-5 and J usage is TRBJ1-4; maybe TRBD1 (6 bases). V dropped 0 bases and J dropped 7 bases, with 9 bases sitting between them. Germline V gives CDR1 MNHEY, CDR2 SVGAGI. The CDR3 consists of 14 residues. Here the CDR3 reads CASSYSAGVEKLFF. Written as DNA, the CDR3 is TGTGCCAGCAGTTACTCAGCAGGGGTTGAAAAACTGTTTTTT.

This chain connects TRBV13 to TRBJ1-6; the D gene is possibly TRBD1 (5 bases). The CDR3 is 16 amino acids. The germline V gene encodes CDR1 PRHDT and CDR2 FYEKMQ (reference sequence). V lost 5 bases to trimming and J lost 2 bases, with 13 bases between them. CDR3 sequence reads: CASSERGGTYNSPLHF. The CDR3 DNA reads TGTGCCAGCAGCGAACGGGGGGGGACCTATAATTCACCCCTCCACTTT.

The DNA for the CDR3 is TGTGCCAGCAGCTCGGGGTCTGCCTCCTACGAGCAGTACTTC. This translates into CASSSGSASYEQYF. This chain joins TRBV7-6 and TRBJ2-7, with D perhaps matching TRBD2 (5 bases). With 4 bases removed from V and 0 bases from J, the gap between germline ends came to 10 bases. CDR3 length equals 14 residues. Looked up from germline, CDR1 is SGHVS and CDR2 is FNYEAQ.

The rearrangement uses TRBV4-1 and TRBJ2-7, with D possibly being TRBD1 (5 bases). This CDR3 spans 13 amino acids. Looked up from germline, CDR1 is MGHRA and CDR2 is YSYEKL. Deletions cut 3 bases from V and 2 bases from J, with 8 bases between. The CDR3 nucleotides are TGCGCCAGCAGCCAGACAGACCCCTACGAGCAGTACTTC. Translating it yields CASSQTDPYEQYF.

This clone has just one count. The V gene is TRBV7-6, the J gene TRBJ2-3; possible D gene TRBD2, 7 bases. V was cut by 7 bases and J by 2 bases, with 16 bases left in between. Germline CDR1 SGHVS, CDR2 FNYEAQ. The CDR3 sequence is 15 residues long. The CDR3 spells CASTRGAGDTDTQYF. CDR3 coding DNA: TGTGCCAGCACTCGGGGGGCAGGGGACACAGATACGCAGTATTTT.

A word on this clone: At one end, the junction sequence differs from germline, possibly due to a read error. The chain couples TRBV19 to TRBJ2-1; a weak D match, TRBD2 (6 bases). The CDR3 has 14 amino acids. The germline gives CDR1 LNHDA, CDR2 SQIVND (reference sequence). The CDR3: CASSNPGLINEQFF. The CDR3, as DNA: TGTGCCAGCAGTAATCCGGGACTCATCAATGAGCAGTTCTTC. The variable domain in full, completed from reference TRBV19 and TRBJ2-1, reads DGGITQSPKYLFRKEGQNVTLSCEQNLNHDAMYWYRQDPGQGLRLIYYSQIVNDFQKGDIAEGYSVSREKKESFPLTVTSAQKNPTAFYLCASSNPGLINEQFFGPGTRLTVL.

The chain is built from TRBV7-9 and TRBJ2-5; 7 bases are shared with TRBD1. The CDR3 contains 14 residues. Per germline, CDR1 SEHNR and CDR2 FQNEAQ (reference sequence). V shed 5 bases, J shed 5 bases, and the junction held 8 bases outside the gene matches. CDR3 DNA sequence: TGTGCCAGCAGCGGCAACAGGGGAAGGGAGACCCAGTACTTC. This translates into CASSGNRGRETQYF. Together with reference TRBV7-9 and TRBJ2-5, the CDR3 gives the full variable domain: DTGVSQNPRHKITKRGQNVTFRCDPISEHNRLYWYRQTLGQGPEFLTYFQNEAQLEKSRLLSDRFSAERPKGSFSTLEIQRTEQGDSAMYLCASSGNRGRETQYFGPGTRLLVL.

V usage is TRBV6-1 and J usage is TRBJ2-4; D is unclear. The V gene's germline CDR1 is MNHNS and CDR2 SASEGT. Trimming took 0 bases from V and 5 from J, leaving 8 bases between them. The CDR3 covers 14 residues. The CDR3 loop reads CASSEAYRENIQYF. CDR3 DNA: TGTGCCAGCAGTGAAGCTTATCGGGAAAACATTCAGTACTTC.

The chain recombines TRBV5-8 with TRBJ1-1, with a possible D match to TRBD1 (6 bases). The CDR3 contains 15 residues. Germline V CDR1 and CDR2: SGHTS, YDEGEE. Trimming left V 0 bases short and J 0 bases short, with 9 bases between. As DNA, the CDR3 is TGTGCCAGCAGCTTGGTTGCAGGGGTGAACACTGAAGCTTTCTTT. Encoded protein: CASSLVAGVNTEAFF.

The J gene is TRBJ2-7, the V gene TRBV5-1; D is possibly TRBD2 (7 bases). This CDR3 comprises 13 residues. Trimming stripped 3 bases from V and 5 bases from J, with 12 bases between. Germline CDR1 is SGHRS and CDR2 is YFSETQ. For the CDR3, the DNA is TGCGCCAGCAGCTCCCTAGGGGGGGACGAGCAGTACTTC. It translates to CASSSLGGDEQYF.

J is TRBJ2-1 and V is TRBV29-1; 9 nucleotides line up with TRBD2. This CDR3 has 15 amino acids. The ends lost 1 base at V and 7 bases at J; junction bases unmatched: 8. The germline gives CDR1 SQVTM, CDR2 ANQGSEA. CDR3 coding DNA: TGCAGCGTTGAAGTACCGGCGGGGGGGTGGAATGAGCAGTTCTTC. Translating gives CSVEVPAGGWNEQFF.

The V call is TRBV9, the J call TRBJ2-5; D not certain. Matching the DNA end better, TRBJ2-7 makes the J call doubtful. The CDR3 sequence is 13 residues long. From germline, CDR1 is SGDLS and CDR2 YYNGEE. CDR3 protein: CASSVDEGHEQYF. The CDR3, as DNA: TGTGCCAGCAGCGTAGACGAAGGACACGAGCAGTACTTC.

This clone was observed once. V is TRBV14 and J is TRBJ2-7; perhaps TRBD1 as D (5 bases). The CDR3 covers 12 residues. The V end was cut by 6 bases, the J end by 7 bases, with 13 bases between. The V gene's germline CDR1 is SGHDN and CDR2 FVKESK. The CDR3 protein is CASSPDRPEQYF. The CDR3 coding sequence is TGTGCCAGCAGTCCTGACAGACCGGAGCAGTACTTC.

The J gene is TRBJ2-5, the V gene TRBV7-9; TRBD1 aligns across 9 bases. Germline V CDR1 and CDR2: SEHNR, FQNEAQ (reference sequence). The CDR3 is 16 residues long. V lost 2 bases to trimming and J lost 4 bases; unmatched junction nucleotides: 8. The CDR3 reads CASSLIGQGRLETQYF. The CDR3 DNA reads as TGTGCCAGCAGCTTAATAGGACAGGGGCGCTTAGAGACCCAGTACTTC.

V and J are TRBV6-6 and TRBJ2-5; TRBD2 agrees at 7 bases. The CDR3 runs to 16 residues. Trimming took 4 bases from V and 5 from J; bases not matched to a gene: 13. The germline CDR1 and CDR2 sequences are MNHNY and SVGAGI (reference sequence). The CDR3 here is CASSSTASGGGETQYF. The CDR3 DNA reads as TGTGCCAGCAGTTCCACCGCTAGCGGCGGCGGGGAGACCCAGTACTTC.

The rearrangement uses TRBV5-1 and TRBJ2-7; maybe TRBD1 (6 bases). V was cut by 0 bases and J by 4 bases, with 14 bases left in between. Per germline, CDR1 SGHRS and CDR2 YFSETQ. The CDR3 has 15 residues. CDR3 nucleotides: TGCGCCAGCAGCTTGGCCTCGGCACAGGGTTACGAGCAGTACTTC. This codes for CASSLASAQGYEQYF. The entire variable domain, with the rest obtained from reference TRBV5-1 and TRBJ2-7, is as follows: KAGVTQTPRYLIKTRGQQVTLSCSPISGHRSVSWYQQTPGQGLQFLFEYFSETQRNKGNFPGRFSGRQFSNSRSEMNVSTLELGDSALYLCASSLASAQGYEQYFGPGTRLTVT.

The chain is built from TRBV19 and TRBJ1-4, with a tentative D call TRBD1 (6 bases). The ends were cut back, 4 bases at V and 8 bases at J, with 14 bases in the middle. The CDR3 sequence is 14 residues long. The germline V gene has CDR1 LNHDA and CDR2 SQIVND (reference sequence). The CDR3 sequence: CASSRGRFGEKLFF. The CDR3, as DNA: TGTGCCAGTAGTAGGGGGCGTTTCGGGGAAAAACTGTTTTTT.

This chain uses TRBV2 with TRBJ2-7, with D tentatively TRBD1 (5 bases). V dropped 10 bases and J dropped 4 bases, with 17 bases sitting between them. Per germline, CDR1 SNHLY and CDR2 FYNNEI. The length of the CDR3 is 13 residues. CDR3 protein: CATLGAGRYEQYF. CDR3 DNA: TGTGCCACCCTTGGGGCAGGGCGATACGAGCAGTACTTC.

The V gene is TRBV7-3, the J gene TRBJ2-1; TRBD1 aligns across 7 bases. J lost 8 bases, V lost 5 bases, and 9 bases had no gene match. Germline-derived CDR1 and CDR2 are SGHTA and FQGTGA. The CDR3 has 14 residues. CDR3 protein: CASSPRGGSDEQFF. CDR3 DNA: TGTGCCAGCAGCCCCCGAGGGGGCTCGGATGAGCAGTTCTTC.

V gene TRBV25-1 combines with J gene TRBJ2-3; D unresolved. The V gene lost 4 bases and the J gene lost 6 bases, with 11 bases spanning the gap. This CDR3 has 13 amino acids. Germline CDR1 reads MGHDK; CDR2 reads SYGVNS. The CDR3 sequence is CASSVGLRDTQYF. Here the CDR3 DNA reads TGTGCCAGCAGTGTCGGTCTCCGGGATACGCAGTATTTT.

Concerning this clone: The junction shows a germline mismatch at one end, possibly a read error. The chain links TRBV12-5 to TRBJ1-1; 8 bases map to TRBD1. The CDR3 covers 16 residues. Germline V gene sequence: CDR1 LGHNT, CDR2 FRNRAP. The CDR3 nucleotides read TGTGCTAGTGGTTTGGTTCCGCAACGATCAGGGGGCCAAACGGAATTT. Translated, it gives CASGLVPQRSGGQTEF.

The chain carries TRBV7-9 and TRBJ2-5; 7 bases are shared with TRBD1. With 1 base clipped from V and 1 base from J, the junction kept 0 bases outside the gene matches. The CDR3 has 14 amino acids. Germline V gene data show CDR1 as SEHNR and CDR2 as FQNEAQ (reference sequence). As DNA, the CDR3 is TGTGCCAGCAGCTTAGGGACAGGCCAAGAGACCCAGTACTTC. It codes for CASSLGTGQETQYF.

The gene calls are TRBV27 and TRBJ2-1, with a tentative D call TRBD2 (7 bases). The length of the CDR3 is 13 residues. V gave up 7 bases and J gave up 4 bases, with 11 bases separating them. Germline loops: CDR1 MNHEY, CDR2 SMNVEV (reference sequence). CDR3 amino acids: CASTRGLYNEQFF. CDR3 DNA: TGTGCCAGCACGCGGGGGCTTTACAATGAGCAGTTCTTC.

The V call is TRBV5-4, the J call TRBJ2-7; 9 nucleotides line up with TRBD1. The CDR3 is 16 amino acids. CDR1 is SGHNT and CDR2 is YYREEE in the germline V gene (reference sequence). The ends lost 0 bases at V and 0 bases at J; junction bases unmatched: 4. The CDR3 sequence is CASSLGGQGSSYEQYF. For the CDR3, the DNA is TGTGCCAGCAGCTTGGGCGGACAGGGGAGCTCCTACGAGCAGTACTTC.

This clone is a singleton in its sample. This chain connects TRBV15 to TRBJ1-5; D may be TRBD1 (6 bases). Germline-derived CDR1 and CDR2 are LNHNV and YYDKDF (reference sequence). The CDR3 contains 12 residues. V lost 1 base to trimming and J lost 11 bases, with 9 bases between them. The CDR3 sequence: CATSRGEGAQHF. Here the CDR3 DNA reads TGTGCCACCAGCAGAGGGGAGGGGGCCCAGCATTTT.

CDR3 coding DNA: TGTGCCACCAGCAGAGATTATACCCAAAGAGGACTTGGAAACACCATATATTTT. It translates to CATSRDYTQRGLGNTIYF. This rearrangement joins TRBV15 to TRBJ1-3; D is unclear. Germline-derived CDR1 and CDR2 are LNHNV and YYDKDF (reference sequence). This CDR3 has 18 amino acids. Trimming left V 0 bases short and J 3 bases short, with 18 bases between. Full variable domain (rest looked up from reference TRBV15 and TRBJ1-3): DAMVIQNPRYQVTQFGKPVTLSCSQTLNHNVMYWYQQKSSQAPKLLFHYYDKDFNNEADTPDNFQSRRPNTSFCFLDIRSPGLGDTAMYLCATSRDYTQRGLGNTIYFGEGSWLTVV.